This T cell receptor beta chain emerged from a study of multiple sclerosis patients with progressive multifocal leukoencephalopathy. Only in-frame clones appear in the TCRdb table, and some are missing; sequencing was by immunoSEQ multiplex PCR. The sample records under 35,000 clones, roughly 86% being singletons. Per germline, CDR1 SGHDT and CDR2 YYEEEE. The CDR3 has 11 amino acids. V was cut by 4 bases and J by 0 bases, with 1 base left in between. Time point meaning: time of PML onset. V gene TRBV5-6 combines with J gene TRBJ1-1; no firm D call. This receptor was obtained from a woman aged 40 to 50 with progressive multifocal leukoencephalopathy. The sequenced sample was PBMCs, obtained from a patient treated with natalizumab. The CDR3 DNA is TGTGCCAGCAGCATGAACACTGAAGCTTTCTTT. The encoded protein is CASSMNTEAFF.